The next 14 T cell receptor beta chains were all read from a single sample in a study of blood T cell repertoires in COVID-19 (dated by TCRdb to about 2020). Library generation was performed with the immunoSEQ multiplex PCR assay. Imported from immuneACCESS, the table was reduced by TCRdb to in-frame sequences with V and J called. These copies leave out some clones; in studies compared against another copy, an unresolved V gene accounts for under half, and the cause of the remainder is not known. The sample table contains more than 110,000 clones; only one count was recorded for 80% to 85% of them. The top ten constitute 5.5% of the sample. Sequenced input: PBMCs or T cells enriched from blood (not recorded which). The origin of the receptors is a man aged 35 to 55 with acute COVID-19.

J is TRBJ1-2 and V is TRBV21-1; the D call of TRBD1 is as the table states it, not checked on the DNA. TRBV21-1 is reported as a pseudogene. This CDR3 contains 17 residues. This CDR3 reads CASSRRDRGPANYGYTF. CDR3 sequence (DNA): TGTGCCAGCAGCAGGCGGGACAGGGGGCCTGCTAACTATGGCTACACCTTC.

The genes are TRBV5-1 and TRBJ2-4, with a tentative D call TRBD1 (5 bases). Trimming left V 0 bases short and J 8 bases short, with 12 bases between. The CDR3 runs to 14 residues. Germline V gives CDR1 SGHRS, CDR2 YFSETQ. CDR3 protein: CASSLDGVRDIQYF. The CDR3 nucleotides are TGCGCCAGCAGCTTGGACGGTGTCAGGGACATTCAGTACTTC.

This clone has just one count. V is TRBV7-2 and J is TRBJ2-1; 7 bases are a match to TRBD1. J lost 5 bases, V lost 4 bases, and 5 bases had no gene match. The CDR3 is 14 amino acids. Germline CDR1 reads SGHTA; CDR2 reads FQGNSA. CDR3 amino acids: CASSSPRGNNEQFF. As DNA, the CDR3 is TGTGCCAGCAGCTCCCCCAGGGGGAACAATGAGCAGTTCTTC.

The chain carries TRBV5-5 and TRBJ1-1; tentative D call: TRBD1 (5 bases). CDR1 SGHKS and CDR2 YYEKEE come from the germline V gene (reference sequence). The CDR3 loop spans 13 amino acids. Trimming shortened V by 4 bases and J by 0 bases, and 7 bases separated the two germline ends. In nucleotides, the CDR3 is TGTGCCAGCAGCCGACAGCTGAACACTGAAGCTTTCTTT. Its protein product is CASSRQLNTEAFF. The whole variable domain, remainder taken from reference TRBV5-5 and TRBJ1-1, is DAGVTQSPTHLIKTRGQQVTLRCSPISGHKSVSWYQQVLGQGPQFIFQYYEKEERGRGNFPDRFSARQFPNYSSELNVNALLLGDSALYLCASSRQLNTEAFFGQGTRLTVV.

This sequence joins TRBV28 and TRBJ1-2; TRBD1 might be the D (5 bases). The germline gives CDR1 MDHEN, CDR2 SYDVKM. Deletions cut 4 bases from V and 0 bases from J, with 12 bases between. CDR3 size: 15 residues. The chain's CDR3 is CASSSLGGPNYGYTF. The CDR3 nucleotides are TGTGCCAGCAGTTCGTTGGGGGGACCTAACTATGGCTACACCTTC.

The V gene is TRBV28, the J gene TRBJ1-6; 7 nucleotides line up with TRBD1. The CDR3 extends over 15 amino acids. CDR1 is MDHEN, CDR2 SYDVKM, per germline. With V trimmed by 2 bases and J by 8 bases, 6 bases remained unmatched. The chain's CDR3 is CASSLRGPLDSPLHF. DNA for the CDR3: TGTGCCAGCAGTTTAAGGGGGCCCTTGGATTCACCCCTCCACTTT.

This sequence joins TRBV29-1 and TRBJ2-7; 8 bases are a match to TRBD2. The J segment lost 3 bases and the V segment lost 4 bases, leaving 5 bases of the junction unmatched. The CDR3 loop spans 13 amino acids. Germline CDR1 reads SQVTM; CDR2 reads ANQGSEA. The CDR3 is CSVGVAGNYEQYF. The CDR3 nucleotides are TGCAGCGTTGGGGTAGCGGGGAACTACGAGCAGTACTTC.

A few counts support this clone. The rearrangement uses TRBV4-3 and TRBJ2-1; 8 nucleotides match TRBD2. The germline gives CDR1 LGHNA, CDR2 YSLEER. This CDR3 region has 16 residues. The V segment lost 5 bases and the J segment 5 bases; nucleotides outside the gene matches: 11. CDR3 DNA sequence: TGCGCCAGCAGCACCGGGGGGGGCTTTATGAACAATGAGCAGTTCTTC. Translation gives CASSTGGGFMNNEQFF.

The J gene is TRBJ2-7, the V gene TRBV7-2, with 10 bases matching TRBD2. CDR1 and CDR2 from the germline V gene are SGHTA and FQGNSA. The CDR3 is made up of 16 amino acids. V dropped 6 bases and J dropped 0; count of bases not matched to a gene: 8. The CDR3 is CASSRGSGRHSYEQYF. The CDR3 DNA reads TGTGCCAGCAGTCGAGGTAGCGGGAGGCACTCCTACGAGCAGTACTTC.

The chain employs TRBV19 and TRBJ2-2; D perhaps matches TRBD1 (7 bases). The CDR3 loop spans 15 amino acids. V lost 6 bases and J 6 bases, leaving 17 bases between the germline ends. Germline V lookup: CDR1 LNHDA, CDR2 SQIVND (reference sequence). CDR3 sequence reads: CASSLQGTGPGELFF. Here the CDR3 DNA reads TGTGCCAGTAGCCTACAGGGGACTGGCCCCGGGGAGCTGTTTTTT.

In this sample, this clone turned up once. The chain joins TRBV11-2 to TRBJ1-2, with D perhaps TRBD1 (6 bases). Germline CDR1 SGHAT, CDR2 FQNNGV. V gave up 5 bases and J gave up 4 bases, with 14 bases separating them. The CDR3 has 14 residues. CDR3 sequence reads: CASSVTGQTYGYTF. The CDR3 DNA is TGTGCCAGCAGCGTCACCGGACAGACCTATGGCTACACCTTC.

The chain couples TRBV6-5 to TRBJ1-5, with 9 bases that match TRBD1. This CDR3 spans 15 amino acids. Germline V gene sequence: CDR1 MNHEY, CDR2 SVGAGI. V was clipped by 5 bases and J by 6 bases; unmatched bases: 8. The CDR3 is CASSRTGEWGQPQHF. CDR3 nucleotide sequence: TGTGCCAGCAGTCGGACAGGGGAGTGGGGTCAGCCCCAGCATTTT.

This chain uses TRBV19 with TRBJ2-7, with 9 bases lining up with TRBD2. V shed 3 bases, J shed 2 bases, and the junction held 5 bases outside the gene matches. The CDR3 is 15 amino acids. The germline V gene has CDR1 LNHDA and CDR2 SQIVND (reference sequence). This chain's CDR3 is CASSILTSGPYEQYF. The DNA for the CDR3 is TGTGCCAGTAGTATCCTGACTAGCGGTCCCTACGAGCAGTACTTC. Filled out from reference TRBV19 and TRBJ2-7, the complete variable domain reads DGGITQSPKYLFRKEGQNVTLSCEQNLNHDAMYWYRQDPGQGLRLIYYSQIVNDFQKGDIAEGYSVSREKKESFPLTVTSAQKNPTAFYLCASSILTSGPYEQYFGPGTRLTVT.

DNA of the CDR3: TGTGCCAGCAGCCCTTCCGGAGAGAGAGGTAATAATGAGCAGTTCTTC. Residues: CASSPSGERGNNEQFF. This sequence joins TRBV28 and TRBJ2-1; D not resolved. The V end lost 6 bases, the J end lost 7 bases, and 22 bases lay between the germline ends. CDR3 length: 16 residues. From germline, CDR1 is MDHEN and CDR2 SYDVKM.